This T cell receptor (beta chain) was recorded in a study of radiation and T cells in renal cell carcinoma. The study's findings and limits: Without pretreatment biopsies, baseline tumor clonotype presence was undetermined. In blood, top tumor clones expanded by 2 weeks, shrinking by 4.

Sequenced by immunoSEQ multiplex PCR; TCRdb stores in-frame clones only, minus some. Altogether approximately 170,000 clones are present, about 87% being singletons, with the ten largest covering 11%. In regard to this clone: What it binds is not known.

As for time point: blood 4 weeks post-SBRT, at nephrectomy. Treatment described: 15 Gy SBRT to primary tumor, nephrectomy 4 weeks later. After SBRT, blood was collected at 2 and 4 weeks, plus baseline. Clear cell pathology was present in this patient's renal cell carcinoma. The V gene lost 3 bases and the J gene lost 2 bases, with 7 bases spanning the gap. CDR1 is KGHSH and CDR2 is LQKENI in the germline V gene. This CDR3 is built from 13 residues. The receptor comes from a woman in her forties or fifties with renal cell carcinoma. The sample was blood, taken from a patient whose treatment included radiotherapy and nephrectomy. This chain connects TRBV18 to TRBJ2-5, with D possibly matching TRBD2 (6 bases). The CDR3 here is CASSPEGQETQYF. Written as DNA, the CDR3 is TGTGCCAGCTCACCGGAGGGGCAAGAGACCCAGTACTTC. The full variable domain, rest sourced from reference TRBV18 and TRBJ2-5, is NAGVMQNPRHLVRRRGQEARLRCSPMKGHSHVYWYRQLPEEGLKFMVYLQKENIIDESGMPKERFSAEFPKEGPSILRIQQVVRGDSAAYFCASSPEGQETQYFGPGTRLLVL.